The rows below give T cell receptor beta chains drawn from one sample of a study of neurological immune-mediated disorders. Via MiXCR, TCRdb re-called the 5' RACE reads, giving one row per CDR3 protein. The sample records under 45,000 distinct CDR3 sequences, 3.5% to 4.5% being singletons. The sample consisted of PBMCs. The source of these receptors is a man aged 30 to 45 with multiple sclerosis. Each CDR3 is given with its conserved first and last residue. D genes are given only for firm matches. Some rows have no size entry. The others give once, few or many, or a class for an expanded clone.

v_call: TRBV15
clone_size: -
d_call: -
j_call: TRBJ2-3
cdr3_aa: CATSSQNPLTGDTQYF
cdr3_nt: TGTGCCACCAGCAGTCAAAACCCACTAACGGGGGATACGCAGTATTTT

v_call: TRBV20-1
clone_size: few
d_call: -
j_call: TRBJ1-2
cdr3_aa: CSAGSDVEYGYTF
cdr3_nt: TGCAGTGCTGGATCGGACGTAGAATATGGCTACACCTTC

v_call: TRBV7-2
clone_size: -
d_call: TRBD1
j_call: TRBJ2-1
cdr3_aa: CASSFATGGILYNEQFF
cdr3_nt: TGTGCCAGCAGCTTCGCGACAGGGGGCATTCTCTACAATGAGCAGTTCTTC

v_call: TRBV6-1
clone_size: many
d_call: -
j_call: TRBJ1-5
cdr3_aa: CASILDGNQPQHF
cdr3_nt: TGTGCCAGCATCCTGGACGGGAATCAGCCCCAGCATTTT

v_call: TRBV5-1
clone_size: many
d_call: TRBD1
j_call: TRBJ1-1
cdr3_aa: CASRPTGTEVLEAFF
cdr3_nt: TGCGCCAGCAGGCCTACTGGGACAGAGGTTTTGGAAGCTTTCTTT

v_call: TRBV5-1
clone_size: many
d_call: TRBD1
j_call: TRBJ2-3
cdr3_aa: CASSWDRVTDTQYF
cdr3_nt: TGCGCCAGCAGCTGGGACAGGGTCACAGATACGCAGTATTTT

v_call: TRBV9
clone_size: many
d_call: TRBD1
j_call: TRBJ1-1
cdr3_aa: CASSPRDRDWAEAFF
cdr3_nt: TGTGCCAGCAGCCCCCGGGACAGGGATTGGGCTGAAGCTTTCTTT

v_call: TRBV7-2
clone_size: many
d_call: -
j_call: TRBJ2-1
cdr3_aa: CASSLSRGRNNEQFF
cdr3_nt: TGTGCCAGCAGCTTATCGCGGGGGCGGAACAATGAGCAGTTCTTC

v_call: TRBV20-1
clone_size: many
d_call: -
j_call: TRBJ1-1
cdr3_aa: CSVPSKVPANTEAFF
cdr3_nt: TGCAGTGTCCCCTCCAAGGTCCCAGCGAACACTGAAGCTTTCTTT

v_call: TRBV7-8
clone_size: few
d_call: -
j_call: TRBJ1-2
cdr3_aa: CASSLAALQKGYTF
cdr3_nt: TGTGCCAGCAGCTTAGCAGCCCTTCAGAAAGGCTACACCTTC

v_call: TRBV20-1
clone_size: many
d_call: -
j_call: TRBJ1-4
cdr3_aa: CSARSPATNEKLFF
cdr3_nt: TGCAGTGCTCGTAGCCCTGCAACTAATGAAAAACTGTTTTTT

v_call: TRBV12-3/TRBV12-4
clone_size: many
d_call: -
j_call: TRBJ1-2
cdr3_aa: CASSLFWEVSYGYTF
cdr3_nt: TGTGCCAGCAGTTTGTTCTGGGAAGTTAGCTATGGCTACACCTTC

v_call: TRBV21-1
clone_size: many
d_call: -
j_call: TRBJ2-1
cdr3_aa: CASSKAGPNEQFF
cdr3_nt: TGTGCCAGCAGCAAAGCAGGGCCTAATGAGCAGTTCTTC

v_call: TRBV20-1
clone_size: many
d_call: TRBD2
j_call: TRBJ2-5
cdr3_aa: CSARDLASGETQYF
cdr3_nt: TGCAGTGCTAGAGATTTGGCTAGCGGAGAGACCCAGTACTTC

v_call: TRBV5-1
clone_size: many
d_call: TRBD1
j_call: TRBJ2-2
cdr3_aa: CASSRSGGNTGELFF
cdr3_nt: TGCGCCAGCAGCCGATCAGGGGGCAACACCGGGGAGCTGTTTTTT

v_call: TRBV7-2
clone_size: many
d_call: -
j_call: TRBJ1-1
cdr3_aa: CASKKTGTENTEAFF
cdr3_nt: TGTGCCAGCAAGAAAACGGGAACGGAGAACACTGAAGCTTTCTTT

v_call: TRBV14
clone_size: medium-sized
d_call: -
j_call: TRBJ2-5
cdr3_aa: CASSIVSGETQYF
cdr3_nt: TGTGCCAGCAGCATAGTATCCGGAGAGACCCAGTACTTC

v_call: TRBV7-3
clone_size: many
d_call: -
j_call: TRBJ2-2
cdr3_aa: CASSLIGEGGELFF
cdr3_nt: TGTGCCAGCAGCTTAATTGGGGAAGGCGGGGAGCTGTTTTTT

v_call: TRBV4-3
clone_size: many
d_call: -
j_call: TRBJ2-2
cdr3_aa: CASSQDPTRTGELFF
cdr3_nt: TGCGCCAGCAGCCAAGATCCCACTAGGACCGGGGAGCTGTTTTTT

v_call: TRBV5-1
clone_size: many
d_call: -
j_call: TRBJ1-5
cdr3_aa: CASSLGESGQPQHF
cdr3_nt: TGCGCCAGCAGCTTGGGTGAGTCGGGGCAGCCCCAGCATTTT

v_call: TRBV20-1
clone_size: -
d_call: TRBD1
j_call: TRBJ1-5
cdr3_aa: CSARTGEGQPQNF
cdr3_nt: TGCAGTGCTAGAACGGGGGAGGGACAGCCCCAGAATTTT

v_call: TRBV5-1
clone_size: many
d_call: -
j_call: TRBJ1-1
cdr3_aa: CASSPPGVNTEAFF
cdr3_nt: TGCGCCAGCAGCCCCCCCGGGGTTAACACTGAAGCTTTCTTT

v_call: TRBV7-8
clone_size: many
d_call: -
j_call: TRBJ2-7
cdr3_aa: CASTDSGYEQYF
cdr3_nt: TGTGCCAGCACCGATAGCGGTTACGAGCAGTACTTC

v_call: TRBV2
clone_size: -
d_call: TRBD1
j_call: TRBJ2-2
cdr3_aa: CASSPLTGRGTGELFF
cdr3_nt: TGTGCCAGCAGTCCCCTGACAGGGCGTGGAACCGGGGAGCTGTTTTTT

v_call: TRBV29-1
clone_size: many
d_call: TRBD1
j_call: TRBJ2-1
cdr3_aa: CSAGDRAYNEQFF
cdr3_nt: TGCAGCGCAGGGGACAGGGCCTACAATGAGCAGTTCTTC

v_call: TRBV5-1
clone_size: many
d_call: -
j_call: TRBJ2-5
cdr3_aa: CASSLTGETQYF
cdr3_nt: TGCGCCAGCAGCTTAACAGGGGAGACCCAGTACTTC

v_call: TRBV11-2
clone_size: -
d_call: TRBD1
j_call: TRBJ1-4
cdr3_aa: CASSPRGTGGNEKLFF
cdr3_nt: TGTGCCAGCAGCCCTAGGGGGACAGGGGGAAACGAAAAACTGTTTTTT

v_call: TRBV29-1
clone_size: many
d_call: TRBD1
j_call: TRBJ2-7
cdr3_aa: CSAGTGTGGEQYF
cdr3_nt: TGCAGCGCCGGAACCGGGACAGGAGGCGAGCAGTACTTC

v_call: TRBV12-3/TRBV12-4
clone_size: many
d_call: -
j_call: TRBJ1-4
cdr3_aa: CASSSEGISEKLFF
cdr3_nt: TGTGCCAGCAGTTCCGAGGGTATTTCTGAAAAACTGTTTTTT

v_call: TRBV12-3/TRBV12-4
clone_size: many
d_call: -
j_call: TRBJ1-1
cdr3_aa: CASSFHRLNTEAFF
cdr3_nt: TGTGCCAGCAGTTTTCACCGCTTGAACACTGAAGCTTTCTTT

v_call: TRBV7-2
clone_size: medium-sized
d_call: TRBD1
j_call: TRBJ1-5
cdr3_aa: CASSFDRGQQPQHF
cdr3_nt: TGTGCCAGCAGCTTTGACAGGGGGCAACAGCCCCAGCATTTT

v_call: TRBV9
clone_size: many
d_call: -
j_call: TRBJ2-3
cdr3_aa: CASSVYGGSDTQYF
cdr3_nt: TGTGCCAGCAGCGTGTATGGGGGTTCAGATACGCAGTATTTT

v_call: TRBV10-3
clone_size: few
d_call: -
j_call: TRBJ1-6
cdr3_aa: CAISESEVRDPLHF
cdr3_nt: TGTGCCATCAGTGAGTCAGAAGTTAGGGACCCCCTCCACTTT

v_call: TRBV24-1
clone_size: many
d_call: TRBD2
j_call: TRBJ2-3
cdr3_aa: CATSDRIGGAQDTQYF
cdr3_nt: TGTGCCACCAGTGACCGGATCGGGGGGGCCCAGGATACGCAGTATTTT

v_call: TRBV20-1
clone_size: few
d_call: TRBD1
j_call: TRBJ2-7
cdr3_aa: CSYRGLTYEQYF
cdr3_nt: TGCAGCTACAGGGGGTTGACCTACGAGCAGTACTTC

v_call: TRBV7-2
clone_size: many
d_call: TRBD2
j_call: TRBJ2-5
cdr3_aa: CASRPTSGGWETQYF
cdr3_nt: TGTGCCAGCAGACCGACTAGCGGGGGCTGGGAGACCCAGTACTTC

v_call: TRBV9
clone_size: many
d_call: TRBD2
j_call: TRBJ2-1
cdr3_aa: CASSPLLAGGRIEQFF
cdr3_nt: TGTGCCAGCAGCCCACTACTAGCGGGGGGCCGGATTGAGCAGTTCTTC

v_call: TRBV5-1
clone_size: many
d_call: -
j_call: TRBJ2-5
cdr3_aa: CASSSGTSLNQETQYF
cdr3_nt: TGCGCCAGCAGCTCCGGGACCAGCCTAAACCAAGAGACCCAGTACTTC

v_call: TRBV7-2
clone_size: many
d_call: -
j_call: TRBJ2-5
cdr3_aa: CASSPPGVWGETQYF
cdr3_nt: TGTGCCAGCAGCCCTCCGGGAGTATGGGGAGAGACCCAGTACTTC

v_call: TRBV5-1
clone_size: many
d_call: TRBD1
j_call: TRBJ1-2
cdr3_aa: CASSRSGRGSDGYTF
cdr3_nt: TGCGCCAGCAGTAGGAGTGGCAGGGGGTCGGATGGCTACACCTTC

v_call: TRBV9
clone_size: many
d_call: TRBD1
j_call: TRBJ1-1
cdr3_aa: CASRGEGAQTEAFF
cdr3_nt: TGTGCCAGCAGGGGCGAGGGGGCGCAAACTGAAGCTTTCTTT

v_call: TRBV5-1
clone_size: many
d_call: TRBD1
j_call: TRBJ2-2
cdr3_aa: CASSFGTGETGELFF
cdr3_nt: TGCGCCAGCAGCTTTGGGACAGGGGAGACCGGGGAGCTGTTTTTT

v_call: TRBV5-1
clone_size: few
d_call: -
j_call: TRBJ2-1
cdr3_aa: CASSRPEGISNEQFF
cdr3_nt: TGCGCCAGCAGTCGACCTGAGGGAATTAGCAATGAGCAGTTCTTC

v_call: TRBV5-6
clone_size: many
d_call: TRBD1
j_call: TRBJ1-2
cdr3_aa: CASSLTSTGGVVIYGYTF
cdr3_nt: TGTGCCAGCAGCTTAACCTCCACAGGGGGCGTGGTAATCTATGGCTACACCTTC

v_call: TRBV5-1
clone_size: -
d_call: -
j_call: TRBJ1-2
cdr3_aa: CASSLDPGGNYGYTF
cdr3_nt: TGCGCCAGCAGCTTAGACCCTGGAGGGAACTATGGCTACACCTTC

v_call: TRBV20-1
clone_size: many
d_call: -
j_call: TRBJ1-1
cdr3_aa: CSASLANTEAFF
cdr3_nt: TGCAGTGCTAGTTTGGCGAACACTGAAGCTTTCTTT

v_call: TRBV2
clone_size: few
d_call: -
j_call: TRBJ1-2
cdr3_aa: CASSVIRGGYTF
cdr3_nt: TGTGCCAGCAGTGTAATCCGGGGTGGCTACACCTTC

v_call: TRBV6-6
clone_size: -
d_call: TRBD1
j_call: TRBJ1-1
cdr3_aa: CASRLTGEMGEAFF
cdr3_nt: TGTGCCAGCAGGCTGACAGGGGAGATGGGTGAAGCTTTCTTT

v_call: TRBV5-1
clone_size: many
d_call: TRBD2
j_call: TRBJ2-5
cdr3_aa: CASSTGGGQETQYF
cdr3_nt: TGCGCCAGCAGCACGGGGGGAGGCCAAGAGACCCAGTACTTC

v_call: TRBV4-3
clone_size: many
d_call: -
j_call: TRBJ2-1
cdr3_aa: CASSQEGLGEQFF
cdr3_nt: TGCGCCAGCAGCCAAGAAGGTTTAGGGGAGCAGTTCTTC

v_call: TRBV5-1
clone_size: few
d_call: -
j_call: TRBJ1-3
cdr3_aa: CASSLVGSSGNTIYF
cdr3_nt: TGCGCCAGCAGCTTGGTAGGCAGCTCAGGAAACACCATATATTTT

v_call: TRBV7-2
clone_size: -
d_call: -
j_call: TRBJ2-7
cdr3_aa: CASSLAGYKQYF
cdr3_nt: TGTGCCAGCAGCTTAGCGGGTTACAAGCAGTACTTC

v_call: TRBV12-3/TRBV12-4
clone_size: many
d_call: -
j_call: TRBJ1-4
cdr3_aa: CASNLPGREEKLFF
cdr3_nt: TGTGCCAGCAACCTTCCAGGAAGGGAGGAAAAACTGTTTTTT